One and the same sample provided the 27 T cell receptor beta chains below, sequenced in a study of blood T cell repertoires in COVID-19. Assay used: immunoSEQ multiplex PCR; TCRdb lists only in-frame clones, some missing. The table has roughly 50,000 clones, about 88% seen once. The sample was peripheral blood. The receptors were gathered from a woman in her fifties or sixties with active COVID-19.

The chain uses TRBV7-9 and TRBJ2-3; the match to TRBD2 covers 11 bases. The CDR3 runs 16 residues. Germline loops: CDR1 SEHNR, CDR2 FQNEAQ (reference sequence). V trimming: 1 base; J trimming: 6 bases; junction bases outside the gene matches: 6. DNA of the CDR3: TGTGCCAGCAGCTTAGTTACTAGCGGGGGATGGGATACGCAGTATTTT. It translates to CASSLVTSGGWDTQYF.

In DNA form, the CDR3 reads TGCGCCAGCAGCATAGGACAGGGGGCGGAGACCCAGTACTTC. As protein: CASSIGQGAETQYF. The chain has TRBV5-1 and TRBJ2-5, with TRBD1 matching 11 bases. CDR3 length: 14 amino acids. Germline V gene lookup returns CDR1 SGHRS and CDR2 YFSETQ. V gave up 4 bases and J gave up 5 bases; unmatched junction bases: 4.

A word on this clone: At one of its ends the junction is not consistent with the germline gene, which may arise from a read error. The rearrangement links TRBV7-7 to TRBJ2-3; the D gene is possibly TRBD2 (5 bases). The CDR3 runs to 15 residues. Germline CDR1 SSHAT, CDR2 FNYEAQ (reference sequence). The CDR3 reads CASSPPDFSTDTQYF. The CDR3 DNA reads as TGTGCTAGCAGCCCTCCGGACTTTAGCACAGATACGCAGTATTTT.

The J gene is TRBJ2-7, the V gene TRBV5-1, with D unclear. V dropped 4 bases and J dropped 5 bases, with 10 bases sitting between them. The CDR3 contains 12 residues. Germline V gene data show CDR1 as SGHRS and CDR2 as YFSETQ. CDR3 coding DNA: TGCGCCAGCAGCCATACTCAAGACGAGCAGTACTTC. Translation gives CASSHTQDEQYF.

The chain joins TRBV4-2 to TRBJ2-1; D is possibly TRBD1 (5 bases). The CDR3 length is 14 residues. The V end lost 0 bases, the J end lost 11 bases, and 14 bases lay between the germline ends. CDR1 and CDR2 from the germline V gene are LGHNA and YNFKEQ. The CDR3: CASSQDRALAKQFF. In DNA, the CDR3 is TGTGCCAGCAGCCAAGACAGGGCTCTCGCGAAGCAGTTCTTC.

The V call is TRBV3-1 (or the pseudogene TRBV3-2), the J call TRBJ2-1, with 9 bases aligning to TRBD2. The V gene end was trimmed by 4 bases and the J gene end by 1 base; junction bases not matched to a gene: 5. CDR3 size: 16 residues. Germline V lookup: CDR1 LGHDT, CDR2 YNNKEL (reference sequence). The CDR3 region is CASSRFSGGSYNEQFF. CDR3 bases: TGTGCCAGCAGCCGTTTTAGCGGGGGTTCCTACAATGAGCAGTTCTTC.

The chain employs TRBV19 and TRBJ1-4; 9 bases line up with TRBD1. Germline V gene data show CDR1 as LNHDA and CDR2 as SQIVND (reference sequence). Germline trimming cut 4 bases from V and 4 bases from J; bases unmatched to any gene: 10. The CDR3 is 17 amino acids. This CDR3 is CASSKVPGQGFNEKLFF. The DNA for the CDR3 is TGTGCCAGTAGTAAAGTCCCGGGACAGGGATTTAATGAAAAACTGTTTTTT. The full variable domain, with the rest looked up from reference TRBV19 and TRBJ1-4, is DGGITQSPKYLFRKEGQNVTLSCEQNLNHDAMYWYRQDPGQGLRLIYYSQIVNDFQKGDIAEGYSVSREKKESFPLTVTSAQKNPTAFYLCASSKVPGQGFNEKLFFGSGTQLSVL.

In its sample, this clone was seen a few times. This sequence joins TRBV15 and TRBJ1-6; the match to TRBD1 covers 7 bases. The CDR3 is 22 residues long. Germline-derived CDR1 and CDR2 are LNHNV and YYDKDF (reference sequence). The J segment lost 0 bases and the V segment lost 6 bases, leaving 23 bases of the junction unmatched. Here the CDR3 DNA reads TGTGCCACCAGAGTCACAGGGGAAGCCTACAGCGGAGGTAGCTCCTATAATTCACCCCTCCACTTT. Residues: CATRVTGEAYSGGSSYNSPLHF.

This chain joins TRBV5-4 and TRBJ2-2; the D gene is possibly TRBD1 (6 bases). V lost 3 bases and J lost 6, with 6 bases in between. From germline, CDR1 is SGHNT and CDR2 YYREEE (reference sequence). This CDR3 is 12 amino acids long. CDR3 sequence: CASSYRAGELFF. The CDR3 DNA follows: TGTGCCAGCAGCTACAGGGCCGGGGAGCTGTTTTTT.

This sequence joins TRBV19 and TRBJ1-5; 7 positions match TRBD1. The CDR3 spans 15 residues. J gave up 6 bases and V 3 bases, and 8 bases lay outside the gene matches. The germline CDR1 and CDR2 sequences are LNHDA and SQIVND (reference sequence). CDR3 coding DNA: TGTGCCAGTAGTATCCCGGGACAGAGAAGTCAGCCCCAGCATTTT. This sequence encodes CASSIPGQRSQPQHF.

CDR3 nucleotide sequence: TGCGCCAGCACGAGGATGACCCAAGAGACCCAGTACTTC. It codes for CASTRMTQETQYF. The rearrangement joins TRBV5-1 to TRBJ2-5; no reliable D call. The V gene lost 6 bases and the J gene lost 1 base, with 10 bases spanning the gap. Germline V gene lookup returns CDR1 SGHRS and CDR2 YFSETQ. There are 13 residues in the CDR3.

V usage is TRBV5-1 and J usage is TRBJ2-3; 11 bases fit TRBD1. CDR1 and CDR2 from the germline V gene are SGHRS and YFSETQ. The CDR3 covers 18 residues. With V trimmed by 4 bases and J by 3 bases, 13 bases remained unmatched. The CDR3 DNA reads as TGCGCCAGCAGCCCAGGACAGGGGGCTTTCCTCATGACAGATACGCAGTATTTT. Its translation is CASSPGQGAFLMTDTQYF.

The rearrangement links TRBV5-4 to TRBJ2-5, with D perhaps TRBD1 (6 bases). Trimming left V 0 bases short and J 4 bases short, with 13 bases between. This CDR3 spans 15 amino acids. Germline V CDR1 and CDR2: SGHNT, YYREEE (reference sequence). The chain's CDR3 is CASSLAGAQGETQYF. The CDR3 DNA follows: TGTGCCAGCAGCTTGGCTGGGGCACAGGGAGAGACCCAGTACTTC.

The CDR3: CASSFTGFEKLFF. CDR3 coding DNA: TGTGCCAGCAGTTTTACCGGGTTTGAAAAACTGTTTTTT. The chain is built from TRBV12-3 or TRBV12-4 and TRBJ1-4, with unresolved D. This CDR3 has 13 amino acids. Trimming stripped 3 bases from V and 7 bases from J, with 9 bases between.

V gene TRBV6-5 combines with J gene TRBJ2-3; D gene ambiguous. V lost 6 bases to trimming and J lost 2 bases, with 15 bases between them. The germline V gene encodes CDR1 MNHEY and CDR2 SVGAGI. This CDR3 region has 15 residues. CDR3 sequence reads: CASSRNPYLTDTQYF. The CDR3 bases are TGTGCCAGCAGCCGCAATCCCTATCTCACAGATACGCAGTATTTT.

CDR3 in amino acids: CASSFSGGDNEQFF. CDR3 bases: TGTGCCAGCAGCTTCTCGGGGGGAGACAATGAGCAGTTCTTC. The chain links TRBV11-2 to TRBJ2-1, with 7 positions matching TRBD2. CDR1 SGHAT and CDR2 FQNNGV come from the germline V gene. The CDR3 contains 14 residues. V dropped 3 bases and J dropped 5; count of bases not matched to a gene: 4. Together with reference TRBV11-2 and TRBJ2-1, the CDR3 gives the full variable domain: EAGVAQSPRYKIIEKRQSVAFWCNPISGHATLYWYQQILGQGPKLLIQFQNNGVVDDSQLPKDRFSAERLKGVDSTLKIQPAKLEDSAVYLCASSFSGGDNEQFFGPGTRLTVL.

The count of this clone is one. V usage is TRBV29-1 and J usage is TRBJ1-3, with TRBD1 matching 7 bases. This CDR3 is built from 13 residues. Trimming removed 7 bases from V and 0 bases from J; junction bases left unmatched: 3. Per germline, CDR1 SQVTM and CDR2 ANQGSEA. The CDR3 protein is CSAGTDSGNTIYF. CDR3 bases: TGCAGCGCTGGGACAGACTCTGGAAACACCATATATTTT.

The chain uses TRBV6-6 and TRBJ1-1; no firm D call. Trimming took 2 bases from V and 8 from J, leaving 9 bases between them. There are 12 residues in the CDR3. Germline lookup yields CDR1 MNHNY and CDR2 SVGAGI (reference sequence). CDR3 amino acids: CASSYPEREAFF. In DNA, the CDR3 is TGTGCCAGCAGTTACCCAGAGAGGGAAGCTTTCTTT.

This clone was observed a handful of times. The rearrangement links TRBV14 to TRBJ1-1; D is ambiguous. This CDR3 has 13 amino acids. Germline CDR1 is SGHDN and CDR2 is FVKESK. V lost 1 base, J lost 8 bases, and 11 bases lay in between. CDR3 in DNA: TGTGCCAGCAGCCAAGGAGGGCGGCTAGAAGCTTTCTTT. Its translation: CASSQGGRLEAFF.

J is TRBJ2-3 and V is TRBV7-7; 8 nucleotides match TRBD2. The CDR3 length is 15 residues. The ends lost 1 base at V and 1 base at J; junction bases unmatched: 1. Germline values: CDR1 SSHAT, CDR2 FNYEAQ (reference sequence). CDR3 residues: CASSLGSGGTDTQYF. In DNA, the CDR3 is TGTGCCAGCAGCTTAGGTAGCGGGGGCACAGATACGCAGTATTTT.

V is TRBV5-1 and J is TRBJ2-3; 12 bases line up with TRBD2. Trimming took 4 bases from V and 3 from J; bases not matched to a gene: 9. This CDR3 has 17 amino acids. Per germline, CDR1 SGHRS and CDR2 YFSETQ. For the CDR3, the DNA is TGCGCCAGCAGCCCGCGACTAGCGGGGGTTAGGACAGATACGCAGTATTTT. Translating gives CASSPRLAGVRTDTQYF.

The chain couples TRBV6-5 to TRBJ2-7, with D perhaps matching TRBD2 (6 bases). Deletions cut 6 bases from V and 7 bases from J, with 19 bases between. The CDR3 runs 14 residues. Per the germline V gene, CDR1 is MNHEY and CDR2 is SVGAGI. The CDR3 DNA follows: TGTGCCAGCAGATTGGGACTCCTTGCGGGGGAGCAGTACTTC. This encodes CASRLGLLAGEQYF.

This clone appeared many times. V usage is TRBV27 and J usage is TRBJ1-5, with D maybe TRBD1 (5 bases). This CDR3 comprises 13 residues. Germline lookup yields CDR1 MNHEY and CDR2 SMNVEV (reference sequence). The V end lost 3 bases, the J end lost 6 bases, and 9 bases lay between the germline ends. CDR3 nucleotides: TGTGCCAGCAGTTTGCAGGGTCGTCAGCCCCAGCATTTT. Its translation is CASSLQGRQPQHF.

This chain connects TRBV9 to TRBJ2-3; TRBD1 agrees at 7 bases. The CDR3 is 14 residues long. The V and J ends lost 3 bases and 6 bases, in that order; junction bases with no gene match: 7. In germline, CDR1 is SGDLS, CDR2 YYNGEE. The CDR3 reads CASSEGTVGDTQYF. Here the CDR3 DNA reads TGTGCCAGCAGCGAAGGGACAGTTGGTGATACGCAGTATTTT.

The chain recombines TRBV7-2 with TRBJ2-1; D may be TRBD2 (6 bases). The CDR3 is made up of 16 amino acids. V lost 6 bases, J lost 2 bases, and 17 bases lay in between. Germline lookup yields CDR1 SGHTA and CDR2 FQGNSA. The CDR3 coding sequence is TGTGCCAGCAGTATGGGACGGGGGAGACCCTACAATGAGCAGTTCTTC. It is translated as CASSMGRGRPYNEQFF.

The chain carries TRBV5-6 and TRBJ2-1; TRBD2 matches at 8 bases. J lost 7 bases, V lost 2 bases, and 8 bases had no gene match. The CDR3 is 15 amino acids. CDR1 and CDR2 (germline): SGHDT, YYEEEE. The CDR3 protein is CASSFSAGEINEQFF. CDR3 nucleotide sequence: TGTGCCAGCAGCTTTTCAGCGGGGGAAATTAATGAGCAGTTCTTC.

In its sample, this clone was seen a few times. The CDR3 region is CAFLRRDRGHEQYF. DNA of the CDR3: TGTGCCTTCCTGCGGCGGGACAGGGGCCACGAGCAGTACTTC. The chain joins TRBV30 to TRBJ2-7, with 10 bases fitting TRBD1. The germline gives CDR1 GTSNPN, CDR2 SVGIG (reference sequence). This CDR3 contains 14 residues. V shed 7 bases and J 5 bases; nucleotides not matched to a gene: 11.